This T cell receptor (beta chain) was sequenced during a study of tumor-infiltrating lymphocytes in oesophageal squamous cell carcinoma. TCRdb independently ran MiXCR on the PCR reads; one entry per CDR3 protein. The table records some 25,000 distinct CDR3 sequences, around 40% of them present only once. The germline gives CDR1 SGHVT, CDR2 SQSDAQ. This CDR3 is 15 amino acids long. This rearrangement joins TRBV7-4 to TRBJ2-6; D is uncertain. The J call may be in error: the DNA end matches TRBJ2-7 better. Sequenced sample: esophageal tumor tissue. The receptor's source is a male donor with esophageal squamous cell carcinoma. For the CDR3, the DNA is TGTGCCAGCAGCTTAGGTTCGGGCTGGGTTGTCGAGCAGTACTTC. This translates into CASSLGSGWVVEQYF.